This T cell receptor (beta chain) was sequenced for a study of blood T cell repertoires in COVID-19. On the study more broadly: The United States, Italy and Spain were the sources of the acute and convalescent COVID-19 samples. T cells, B-cell-depleted T cells, or PBMCs supplied cDNA or gDNA.

The J segment lost 7 bases and the V segment lost 7 bases, leaving 10 bases of the junction unmatched. In germline, CDR1 is LNHDA, CDR2 SQIVND (reference sequence). The CDR3 is made up of 15 amino acids. In the original processing: By means of reference gene primer amplification, nucleated cell counts were estimated. Repertoires were generated with immunoSEQ multiplex PCR, while TCRdb's copy carries only in-frame clones and drops some. The DNA was the basis for D and trimming; V, J and clone size are from that table. The sample includes fewer than 200,000 clones, more than 85% of them seen just once.

This rearrangement joins TRBV19 to TRBJ1-4, with 9 bases identical to TRBD1. The receptor comes from a man aged 40-55 years with active or convalescent COVID-19. Sequenced material: peripheral blood. This chain's CDR3 is CASTSTGGAGEKLFF. CDR3 bases: TGTGCCAGTACCAGCACAGGGGGCGCGGGTGAAAAACTGTTTTTT.